This T cell receptor beta chain derives from a study of blood T cell repertoires in COVID-19. About the study: Nucleic acid was either cDNA or gDNA, and it came from T cells, B-cell-depleted T cells, or PBMCs.

The data were produced by immunoSEQ multiplex PCR, yet TCRdb's version contains in-frame clones alone and is incomplete. The top ten clones hold under 2.5% of a sample with about 120,000 clones, about 70% of them seen once. The CDR3 contains 12 residues. Germline CDR1 reads LGHDT; CDR2 reads YNNKEL (reference sequence). J gave up 12 bases and V 6 bases, and 5 bases lay outside the gene matches. This sequence joins TRBV3-1 (or the pseudogene TRBV3-2) and TRBJ2-1; 10 bases map to TRBD2. Input material: peripheral blood. The source of this sequence is a woman aged 70-85 years with acute or convalescent COVID-19. The CDR3 region has the DNA TGTGCCAGCAGTCCTTCTAGCGGGGGGCAGTTCTTC. It yields the protein CASSPSSGGQFF.